The 4 T cell receptor beta chains presented below share a single source sample, sequenced in a study of Tregs in tolerant kidney transplant recipients. Libraries were prepared by immunoSEQ multiplex PCR; TCRdb keeps only in-frame clonotypes and omits some of them. The profile shows 50,000 to 80,000 clones, 95% to 98% of them singletons. The material sequenced was Tregs from blood, taken before the transplant. The receptors derive from a human donor who received a combined kidney and bone marrow transplant.

The V call is TRBV5-1, the J call TRBJ1-2; D unclear. Between the trimmed V and J ends, which lost 1 base and 1 base, there was a span of 5 bases. Germline assignment: CDR1 SGHRS and CDR2 YFSETQ. CDR3 length: 13 amino acids. The CDR3 DNA reads TGCGCCAGCAGCTTGACTTATAACTATGGCTACACCTTC. Encoded protein: CASSLTYNYGYTF.

V and J are TRBV5-1 and TRBJ1-2; TRBD1 aligns across 7 bases. The V gene end was trimmed by 0 bases and the J gene end by 8 bases; junction bases not matched to a gene: 10. CDR3 length equals 15 residues. CDR1 SGHRS and CDR2 YFSETQ come from the germline V gene. CDR3 bases: TGCGCCAGCAGCTTGGGAGACAGGGAAGGGATCGGCTACACCTTC. The encoded protein is CASSLGDREGIGYTF.

V is TRBV9 and J is TRBJ2-7; 8 bases map to TRBD1. V lost 3 bases, J lost 0 bases, and 5 bases stayed unmatched. CDR3 length equals 15 residues. Germline CDR1 and CDR2: SGDLS and YYNGEE. The chain's CDR3 is CASSGRQGTSYEQYF. Written as DNA, the CDR3 is TGTGCCAGCAGCGGGAGACAGGGGACCTCCTACGAGCAGTACTTC.

This chain joins TRBV28 and TRBJ1-1; D is possibly TRBD1 (5 bases). The CDR3 sequence is 13 residues long. Germline lookup yields CDR1 MDHEN and CDR2 SYDVKM. Trimming shortened V by 6 bases and J by 0 bases, and 8 bases separated the two germline ends. DNA for the CDR3: TGTGCCAGCAGGGGAGGGGTGAACACTGAAGCTTTCTTT. As protein: CASRGGVNTEAFF.